Shown below are 23 T cell receptor beta chains from a single sample sequenced in a study of cytomegalovirus exposure and HLA in healthy donors. Primers for the PCR totalled 60 Vbeta and 13 Jbeta. TCRdb's table, derived via immunoSEQ multiplex PCR, lists solely in-frame clones and lacks some. The data hold about 140,000 clones, with roughly 80% observed a single time. Sequenced sample: PBMCs. These receptors were taken from a woman in her forties in good health and CMV-seropositive.

The rearrangement joins TRBV28 to TRBJ1-2, with TRBD1 as a possible D gene (6 bases). The V end lost 1 base, the J end lost 6 bases, and 9 bases lay between the germline ends. The CDR3 is 13 residues long. Per the germline V gene, CDR1 is MDHEN and CDR2 is SYDVKM. In DNA, the CDR3 is TGTGCCAGCAGTTTATCAGGGGTGGATGGCTACACCTTC. Translation: CASSLSGVDGYTF.

This sequence joins TRBV5-5 and TRBJ1-1, with TRBD1 matching over 7 bases. Trimming cost V 5 bases and J 0 bases; bases outside gene matches: 7. The CDR3 is made up of 15 amino acids. Per germline, CDR1 SGHKS and CDR2 YYEKEE (reference sequence). CDR3: CASSRTGIMNTEAFF. Here the CDR3 DNA reads TGTGCCAGCAGTCGGACAGGTATTATGAACACTGAAGCTTTCTTT.

The chain employs TRBV27 and TRBJ1-2; TRBD1 matches at 8 bases. Germline assignment: CDR1 MNHEY and CDR2 SMNVEV (reference sequence). The CDR3 length is 13 residues. With 8 bases clipped from V and 4 bases from J, the junction kept 6 bases outside the gene matches. The CDR3 reads CASQGQGGYGYTF. CDR3 in DNA: TGTGCCAGCCAAGGACAGGGTGGCTATGGCTACACCTTC.

The gene calls are TRBV19 and TRBJ1-1; D unresolved. The CDR3 is made up of 14 amino acids. Germline V gene data show CDR1 as LNHDA and CDR2 as SQIVND (reference sequence). Deletions cut 1 base from V and 1 base from J, with 7 bases between. CDR3 amino acids: CASSIGQANTEAFF. The CDR3 nucleotides are TGTGCCAGTAGTATAGGCCAGGCGAACACTGAAGCTTTCTTT.

This clone was picked up a small number of times. The chain combines TRBV19 with TRBJ2-1, with TRBD2 matching over 8 bases. Germline CDR1 is LNHDA and CDR2 is SQIVND (reference sequence). With 6 bases clipped from V and 5 bases from J, the junction kept 12 bases outside the gene matches. The CDR3 is 16 residues long. CDR3 DNA: TGTGCCAGTAGGCAGACCCTGGGACTAGTTCACAATGAGCAGTTCTTC. It yields the protein CASRQTLGLVHNEQFF.

The V and J genes are TRBV27 and TRBJ2-7, with TRBD1 identical over 8 bases. The ends lost 2 bases at V and 2 bases at J; junction bases unmatched: 5. CDR3 length equals 15 residues. CDR1 and CDR2 (germline): MNHEY, SMNVEV (reference sequence). The CDR3 reads CASSLAGTGPYEQYF. CDR3 coding DNA: TGTGCCAGCAGTTTAGCAGGGACAGGCCCCTACGAGCAGTACTTC.

The chain links TRBV5-4 to TRBJ1-5; maybe TRBD1 (6 bases). The CDR3 contains 15 residues. Trimming took 4 bases from V and 1 from J, leaving 12 bases between them. Germline CDR1 reads SGHNT; CDR2 reads YYREEE (reference sequence). DNA of the CDR3: TGTGCCAGCAGCACCCTGACAGGAAGCAATCAGCCCCAGCATTTT. Translation: CASSTLTGSNQPQHF.

This clone turned up a few times. The V gene is TRBV5-4, the J gene TRBJ1-6; possibly TRBD1 for D (6 bases). Germline lookup yields CDR1 SGHNT and CDR2 YYREEE (reference sequence). Trimming shortened V by 5 bases and J by 7 bases, and 13 bases separated the two germline ends. This CDR3 contains 14 residues. The CDR3 loop reads CASRKDRGNSPLHF. The CDR3 coding sequence is TGTGCCAGCAGAAAGGACAGAGGAAATTCACCCCTCCACTTT.

The sample holds one count of this clone. The rearrangement links TRBV30 to TRBJ2-7, with a tentative D call TRBD2 (6 bases). The ends were cut back, 0 bases at V and 4 bases at J, with 13 bases in the middle. The CDR3 runs 14 residues. In germline, CDR1 is GTSNPN, CDR2 SVGIG (reference sequence). The CDR3 DNA reads as TGTGCCTGGAGTGTAGGTCTAGCGAATTACGAGCAGTACTTC. This encodes CAWSVGLANYEQYF. The full variable domain, its missing parts supplied by reference TRBV30 and TRBJ2-7, is SQTIHQWPATLVQPVGSPLSLECTVEGTSNPNLYWYRQAAGRGLQLLFYSVGIGQISSEVPQNLSASRPQDRQFILSSKKLLLSDSGFYLCAWSVGLANYEQYFGPGTRLTVT.

The V call is TRBV28, the J call TRBJ2-5; 9 nucleotides agree with TRBD2. The germline V gene has CDR1 MDHEN and CDR2 SYDVKM. This CDR3 comprises 14 residues. Trimming cost V 7 bases and J 2 bases; bases outside gene matches: 5. The CDR3 nucleotides are TGTGCCAGCACGGTGAGCGGGGGGCAAGAGACCCAGTACTTC. This encodes CASTVSGGQETQYF.

The V and J genes are TRBV7-8 and TRBJ2-6, with D tentatively TRBD2 (6 bases). This CDR3 spans 17 amino acids. Trimming cost V 5 bases and J 1 base, with 15 bases left between them. The germline V gene has CDR1 SGHVS and CDR2 FQNEAQ. The CDR3 spells CASSPLLARSGANVLTF. DNA for the CDR3: TGTGCCAGCAGCCCCCTACTAGCTAGGTCTGGGGCCAACGTCCTGACTTTC.

The rearrangement joins TRBV5-1 to TRBJ2-7, with a tentative D call TRBD1 (5 bases). The CDR3 totals 14 residues. Trimming stripped 6 bases from V and 3 bases from J, with 16 bases between. Germline CDR1 is SGHRS and CDR2 is YFSETQ. CDR3 protein: CASNRGDGLYEQYF. The CDR3 DNA reads TGCGCCAGCAATAGGGGTGACGGGCTCTACGAGCAGTACTTC.

The V gene is TRBV5-1, the J gene TRBJ2-5; D gene ambiguous. The J call may be in error: the DNA end matches TRBJ2-7 better. CDR1 SGHRS and CDR2 YFSETQ come from the germline V gene. The CDR3 length is 13 residues. CDR3 sequence (DNA): TGCGCCAGCAGCTTGGAGATACACTACGAGCAGTACTTC. Its translation is CASSLEIHYEQYF.

The V and J genes are TRBV4-3 and TRBJ2-5; D not certain. Per germline, CDR1 LGHNA and CDR2 YSLEER. CDR3 length: 13 residues. Between the trimmed V and J ends, which lost 1 base and 1 base, there was a span of 4 bases. Written as DNA, the CDR3 is TGCGCCAGCAGCCAAGCCCTCCAAGAGACCCAGTACTTC. Amino acids: CASSQALQETQYF.

The chain couples TRBV6-5 to TRBJ2-1, with 8 positions matching TRBD2. In germline, CDR1 is MNHEY, CDR2 SVGAGI. The CDR3 extends over 14 amino acids. Trimming took 7 bases from V and 6 from J; bases not matched to a gene: 8. The CDR3 DNA reads as TGTGCCAGCACGGGAGGGGGACGTAGCAATGAGCAGTTCTTC. It codes for CASTGGGRSNEQFF.

The J gene is TRBJ1-4, the V gene TRBV28, with 7 nucleotides matching TRBD1. V trimming: 6 bases; J trimming: 8 bases; junction bases outside the gene matches: 15. The CDR3 covers 16 residues. Germline CDR1 and CDR2: MDHEN and SYDVKM. CDR3 in amino acids: CASSLGLYRGVEKLFF. CDR3 sequence (DNA): TGTGCCAGCAGCCTGGGGCTCTACAGGGGAGTGGAAAAACTGTTTTTT.

The V call is TRBV11-2, the J call TRBJ2-5; maybe TRBD1 (6 bases). Trimming removed 5 bases at V and 0 bases at J, with 16 bases between. This CDR3 contains 16 residues. The germline V gene has CDR1 SGHAT and CDR2 FQNNGV. CDR3 bases: TGTGCCAGCAGCCTATCAGGGGCTCTTAACCAAGAGACCCAGTACTTC. Translated: CASSLSGALNQETQYF.

Here the CDR3 DNA reads TGTGCCAGCAGCTTAGAGGGGGACGGACGGCCCCAGCATTTT. Translating gives CASSLEGDGRPQHF. The chain carries TRBV7-2 and TRBJ1-5; TRBD1 might be the D (6 bases). This CDR3 spans 14 amino acids. Germline assignment: CDR1 SGHTA and CDR2 FQGNSA. The germline V and J ends were trimmed by 1 base and 9 bases, with 13 bases remaining between them.

The chain joins TRBV15 to TRBJ1-3; perhaps TRBD1 as D (6 bases). The CDR3 consists of 15 residues. Per germline, CDR1 LNHNV and CDR2 YYDKDF (reference sequence). Deletions cut 0 bases from V and 7 bases from J, with 13 bases between. The CDR3 DNA sequence: TGTGCCACCAGCAGAGATCTGGGGGCGGGTAACACCATATATTTT. Residues: CATSRDLGAGNTIYF.

This clone came up once. This chain joins TRBV28 and TRBJ2-7; a possible D gene is TRBD1 (5 bases). Germline CDR1 is MDHEN and CDR2 is SYDVKM. With 7 bases removed from V and 0 bases from J, the gap between germline ends came to 10 bases. This CDR3 region has 13 residues. The CDR3 DNA reads as TGTGCCAGCACTGGGGCTAGCTCCTACGAGCAGTACTTC. As protein: CASTGASSYEQYF.

This clone was detected a few times. This chain uses TRBV28 with TRBJ2-1; 9 bases agree with TRBD2. The V segment lost 7 bases and the J segment 6 bases; nucleotides outside the gene matches: 7. Germline lookup yields CDR1 MDHEN and CDR2 SYDVKM. There are 14 residues in the CDR3. The DNA for the CDR3 is TGTGCCAGCAAGGGCGGGAGGGCCGGCAATGAGCAGTTCTTC. This encodes CASKGGRAGNEQFF.

The chain combines TRBV28 with TRBJ2-2; TRBD1 agrees at 8 bases. Trimming took 6 bases from V and 3 from J; bases not matched to a gene: 9. The CDR3 extends over 16 amino acids. Germline values: CDR1 MDHEN, CDR2 SYDVKM. The CDR3 loop reads CASRTAGGVDTGELFF. The CDR3 DNA follows: TGTGCCAGCAGAACTGCAGGGGGCGTGGACACCGGGGAGCTGTTTTTT.

This clone was recorded only once. The CDR3 DNA follows: TGTGCCAGCAGCTTGGGAGGGGGCAGGGACTATGGCTACACCTTC. Its translation is CASSLGGGRDYGYTF. The gene calls are TRBV5-4 and TRBJ1-2; 7 bases fit TRBD1. V dropped 0 bases and J dropped 3; count of bases not matched to a gene: 5. CDR1 is SGHNT, CDR2 YYREEE, per germline (reference sequence). The CDR3 is made up of 15 amino acids.